The table lists the clone carrying this T cell receptor (beta chain) with a few counts. Its antigen is undetermined. These data belong to a study of T-cell reconstitution after alpha-beta-depleted transplantation in children. Study-level points and caveats: After one year, T-cell counts and TCRbeta diversity mostly came from new T cells.

Preparation of the TCRbeta library involved a method that used unique molecular identifiers. TCRdb used MiXCR to reprocess the PCR reads, holding one entry per CDR3 protein. This table holds hundreds of thousands of distinct CDR3 sequences, roughly 14% found once. This clonotype was obtained from a girl aged 2-10 years with congenital amegakaryocytic thrombocytopenia, due to receive a stem cell transplant. The sequences come from PBMCs, collected before TCRalphabeta/CD19-depleted stem cell transplant.

The CDR3 protein is CASGLAPTSYGAEQFF. The CDR3 DNA is TGTGCTAGTGGTTTGGCACCGACTAGCTACGGTGCTGAGCAGTTCTTC. V gene TRBV12-5 combines with J gene TRBJ2-1, with 7 bases matching TRBD2. Germline V gene data show CDR1 as LGHNT and CDR2 as FRNRAP. V lost 1 base to trimming and J lost 9 bases; unmatched junction nucleotides: 12. This CDR3 is built from 16 residues.